This T cell receptor (beta chain) came from a study of spatial heterogeneity in lung cancer. Broader study findings: For tumor T cells, estimated coverage reached only approximately 7% (alpha) and about 12% (beta). Tumoral mutation counts were tracked by counts of expanded intratumoral alpha and beta TCRs.

At least ten counts were recorded for this clonotype. Its antigen remains unknown. The CDR3 is made up of 14 amino acids. Germline CDR1 and CDR2: SGHNT and YYREEE (reference sequence). V dropped 2 bases and J dropped 3 bases, with 11 bases sitting between them. Time point specified: sample taken at primary tumor resection. Whole RNA was taken from tumor, nontumor lung or frozen PBMC; it was then sequenced unsorted. TCRdb passed the 5' RACE reads through MiXCR, listing each CDR3 protein once. The top ten clones hold approximately 9.8% of a sample with some 6,900 distinct CDR3 sequences, more than 12% of them seen once.

The receptor's source is a male donor with early-stage non-small cell lung cancer. This chain links TRBV5-4 with TRBJ2-5, with D tentatively TRBD1 (5 bases). Sequences were derived from lung tumor tissue, sampled at surgery. CDR3 loop: CASSLSTGEETQYF. The CDR3 nucleotides are TGTGCCAGCAGCTTAAGTACAGGTGAAGAGACCCAGTACTTC.